A selection of T cell receptor beta chains follows, all from one sample in a study of shared clonotypes between healthy human individuals. The protocol was immunoSEQ multiplex PCR, while the TCRdb copy is restricted to in-frame clones and leaves out a portion. The data show roughly 490,000 clones, less than 80% seen once. What was sequenced was PBMCs. All receptors derive from a woman aged 40-49 years in good health. Some clones in this sample may be carry-over from other donors' samples. The CDR3 runs from the conserved cysteine through the conserved F or W. Fields, in order: D gene, CDR3 length, J gene, clone size, V gene, CDR3 protein, CDR3 DNA. D genes are given only for firm matches. Clone size is shown for a subset of rows, as once, few, many or a class of expanded clone.

D gene: TRBD1; CDR3 length: 16; J gene: TRBJ2-5; clone size: NA; V gene: TRBV28; CDR3 protein: CASSTFGTGGSETQYF; CDR3 DNA: TGTGCCAGCAGCACTTTCGGGACAGGGGGCAGTGAGACCCAGTACTTC
D gene: NA; CDR3 length: 12; J gene: TRBJ1-5; clone size: NA; V gene: TRBV28; CDR3 protein: CASTAGVQPQHF; CDR3 DNA: TGTGCCAGCACCGCAGGGGTTCAGCCCCAGCATTTT
D gene: TRBD2; CDR3 length: 17; J gene: TRBJ2-1; clone size: once; V gene: TRBV4-3; CDR3 protein: CASSQQSGRRSYNEQFF; CDR3 DNA: TGCGCCAGCAGCCAACAGAGCGGGAGACGATCCTACAATGAGCAGTTCTTC
D gene: NA; CDR3 length: 12; J gene: TRBJ1-2; clone size: once; V gene: TRBV30; CDR3 protein: CAWSFMGGWRAF; CDR3 DNA: TGTGCCTGGAGCTTCATGGGGGGTTGGCGGGCCTTC
D gene: NA; CDR3 length: 14; J gene: TRBJ1-4; clone size: NA; V gene: TRBV7-6; CDR3 protein: CASSLAGDAPKLFF; CDR3 DNA: TGTGCCAGCAGCTTAGCGGGGGACGCCCCCAAACTGTTTTTT
D gene: NA; CDR3 length: 16; J gene: TRBJ2-1; clone size: NA; V gene: TRBV29-1; CDR3 protein: CSVGPYASGPYNEQFF; CDR3 DNA: TGCAGCGTTGGGCCCTATGCGAGCGGACCCTACAATGAGCAGTTCTTC
D gene: NA; CDR3 length: 12; J gene: TRBJ1-2; clone size: NA; V gene: TRBV18; CDR3 protein: CASSPLNGGYTF; CDR3 DNA: TGTGCCAGCTCACCCCTCAACGGTGGCTACACCTTC
D gene: NA; CDR3 length: 13; J gene: TRBJ2-7; clone size: NA; V gene: TRBV6-5; CDR3 protein: CASQIGTSYEQYF; CDR3 DNA: TGTGCCAGCCAGATAGGGACTTCCTACGAGCAGTACTTC
D gene: NA; CDR3 length: 15; J gene: TRBJ2-1; clone size: NA; V gene: TRBV10-2; CDR3 protein: CASSQGPPSYNEQFF; CDR3 DNA: TGCGCCAGCAGCCAGGGACCCCCGTCCTACAATGAGCAGTTCTTC
D gene: NA; CDR3 length: 14; J gene: TRBJ1-2; clone size: NA; V gene: TRBV6-4; CDR3 protein: CASSDSPGGYGYTF; CDR3 DNA: TGTGCCAGCAGTGACTCGCCCGGGGGCTATGGCTACACCTTC
D gene: NA; CDR3 length: 15; J gene: TRBJ1-2; clone size: NA; V gene: TRBV19; CDR3 protein: CASSISAGSEGGYTF; CDR3 DNA: TGTGCCAGTAGTATCTCGGCAGGGTCAGAGGGTGGCTACACCTTC
D gene: NA; CDR3 length: 16; J gene: TRBJ2-1; clone size: NA; V gene: TRBV6-5; CDR3 protein: CASSYSNGNSYNEQFF; CDR3 DNA: TGTGCCAGCAGTTACTCAAATGGGAATTCCTACAATGAGCAGTTCTTC
D gene: NA; CDR3 length: 15; J gene: TRBJ2-1; clone size: NA; V gene: TRBV11-2; CDR3 protein: CASSPGAQGYNEQFF; CDR3 DNA: TGTGCCAGCAGCCCGGGGGCCCAGGGTTACAATGAGCAGTTCTTC
D gene: TRBD2; CDR3 length: 17; J gene: TRBJ2-3; clone size: NA; V gene: TRBV4-2; CDR3 protein: CASSQGGLAASTDTQYF; CDR3 DNA: TGTGCCAGCAGCCAAGGGGGACTAGCGGCTAGCACAGATACGCAGTATTTT
D gene: NA; CDR3 length: 14; J gene: TRBJ2-7; clone size: NA; V gene: TRBV10-3; CDR3 protein: CAISESNTAYEQYF; CDR3 DNA: TGTGCCATCAGTGAGTCTAACACCGCCTACGAGCAGTACTTC
D gene: NA; CDR3 length: 13; J gene: TRBJ2-5; clone size: NA; V gene: TRBV5-1; CDR3 protein: CASTDRDQETQYF; CDR3 DNA: TGCGCCAGCACAGACAGAGACCAAGAGACCCAGTACTTC
D gene: NA; CDR3 length: 13; J gene: TRBJ2-2; clone size: NA; V gene: TRBV5-1; CDR3 protein: CASRVDPTGELFF; CDR3 DNA: TGCGCCAGCAGGGTAGATCCCACCGGGGAGCTGTTTTTT
D gene: NA; CDR3 length: 15; J gene: TRBJ2-2; clone size: once; V gene: TRBV7-2; CDR3 protein: CASRRLLFEGGELFF; CDR3 DNA: TGTGCCAGCAGACGCCTACTATTTGAGGGCGGGGAGCTGTTTTTT
D gene: TRBD2; CDR3 length: 15; J gene: TRBJ2-1; clone size: once; V gene: TRBV28; CDR3 protein: CASSLPSSGSDEQFF; CDR3 DNA: TGTGCCAGCAGTCTCCCCTCTAGCGGGAGTGATGAGCAGTTCTTC
D gene: TRBD1; CDR3 length: 16; J gene: TRBJ2-5; clone size: NA; V gene: TRBV5-4; CDR3 protein: CASSRGQGASQETQYF; CDR3 DNA: TGTGCCAGCAGCAGAGGACAGGGGGCCAGCCAAGAGACCCAGTACTTC
D gene: TRBD2; CDR3 length: 20; J gene: TRBJ2-7; clone size: NA; V gene: TRBV15; CDR3 protein: CATSRDRDWGAGPHRYEQCF; CDR3 DNA: TGTGCCACCAGCAGAGACAGGGATTGGGGAGCGGGGCCACATCGGTACGAGCAGTGCTTC
D gene: NA; CDR3 length: 14; J gene: TRBJ2-7; clone size: NA; V gene: TRBV7-9; CDR3 protein: CASSPLGQSYEQYF; CDR3 DNA: TGTGCCAGCAGCCCTCTGGGGCAGAGCTACGAGCAGTACTTC
D gene: TRBD2; CDR3 length: 16; J gene: TRBJ2-1; clone size: NA; V gene: TRBV7-7; CDR3 protein: CASSGGLAGVGDEQFF; CDR3 DNA: TGTGCTAGCAGCGGGGGACTAGCGGGAGTAGGCGATGAGCAGTTCTTC
D gene: NA; CDR3 length: 15; J gene: TRBJ1-5; clone size: NA; V gene: TRBV2; CDR3 protein: CASREGLGGNQPQHF; CDR3 DNA: TGTGCCAGCAGGGAGGGGCTGGGCGGCAATCAGCCCCAGCATTTT
D gene: NA; CDR3 length: 13; J gene: TRBJ1-3; clone size: NA; V gene: TRBV2; CDR3 protein: CASSEARGNTIYF; CDR3 DNA: TGTGCCAGCAGTGAAGCGCGGGGAAACACCATATATTTT
D gene: NA; CDR3 length: 14; J gene: TRBJ2-3; clone size: few; V gene: TRBV18; CDR3 protein: CASSLGRSTDTQYF; CDR3 DNA: TGTGCCAGCTCACTTGGAAGGAGCACAGATACGCAGTATTTT
D gene: TRBD2; CDR3 length: 14; J gene: TRBJ2-5; clone size: NA; V gene: TRBV7-9; CDR3 protein: CASSHSGNQETQYF; CDR3 DNA: TGTGCCAGCAGCCATAGCGGGAACCAAGAGACCCAGTACTTC
D gene: TRBD1; CDR3 length: 13; J gene: TRBJ1-2; clone size: NA; V gene: TRBV27; CDR3 protein: CASGSYRGLGYTF; CDR3 DNA: TGTGCCAGCGGTTCTTACAGGGGACTTGGCTACACGTTC
D gene: NA; CDR3 length: 12; J gene: TRBJ1-6; clone size: NA; V gene: TRBV30; CDR3 protein: CAWTLVNSPLHF; CDR3 DNA: TGTGCCTGGACTTTAGTCAATTCACCCCTCCACTTT
D gene: NA; CDR3 length: 14; J gene: TRBJ1-1; clone size: few; V gene: TRBV6-1; CDR3 protein: CASSGAQGNTEAFF; CDR3 DNA: TGTGCCAGCAGTGGAGCACAGGGGAACACTGAAGCTTTCTTT
D gene: NA; CDR3 length: 10; J gene: TRBJ1-1; clone size: NA; V gene: TRBV6-1; CDR3 protein: CASSIQEAFF; CDR3 DNA: TGTGCCAGCAGTATCCAAGAAGCTTTCTTT
D gene: TRBD1; CDR3 length: 14; J gene: TRBJ2-7; clone size: once; V gene: TRBV28; CDR3 protein: CASNSRGDIGQGNF; CDR3 DNA: TGTGCCAGCAACTCGAGGGGCGATATAGGACAGGGTAACTTC
D gene: NA; CDR3 length: 14; J gene: TRBJ1-4; clone size: NA; V gene: TRBV28; CDR3 protein: CASSFSGVAEKLFF; CDR3 DNA: TGTGCCAGCAGTTTTTCAGGGGTGGCTGAAAAACTGTTTTTT